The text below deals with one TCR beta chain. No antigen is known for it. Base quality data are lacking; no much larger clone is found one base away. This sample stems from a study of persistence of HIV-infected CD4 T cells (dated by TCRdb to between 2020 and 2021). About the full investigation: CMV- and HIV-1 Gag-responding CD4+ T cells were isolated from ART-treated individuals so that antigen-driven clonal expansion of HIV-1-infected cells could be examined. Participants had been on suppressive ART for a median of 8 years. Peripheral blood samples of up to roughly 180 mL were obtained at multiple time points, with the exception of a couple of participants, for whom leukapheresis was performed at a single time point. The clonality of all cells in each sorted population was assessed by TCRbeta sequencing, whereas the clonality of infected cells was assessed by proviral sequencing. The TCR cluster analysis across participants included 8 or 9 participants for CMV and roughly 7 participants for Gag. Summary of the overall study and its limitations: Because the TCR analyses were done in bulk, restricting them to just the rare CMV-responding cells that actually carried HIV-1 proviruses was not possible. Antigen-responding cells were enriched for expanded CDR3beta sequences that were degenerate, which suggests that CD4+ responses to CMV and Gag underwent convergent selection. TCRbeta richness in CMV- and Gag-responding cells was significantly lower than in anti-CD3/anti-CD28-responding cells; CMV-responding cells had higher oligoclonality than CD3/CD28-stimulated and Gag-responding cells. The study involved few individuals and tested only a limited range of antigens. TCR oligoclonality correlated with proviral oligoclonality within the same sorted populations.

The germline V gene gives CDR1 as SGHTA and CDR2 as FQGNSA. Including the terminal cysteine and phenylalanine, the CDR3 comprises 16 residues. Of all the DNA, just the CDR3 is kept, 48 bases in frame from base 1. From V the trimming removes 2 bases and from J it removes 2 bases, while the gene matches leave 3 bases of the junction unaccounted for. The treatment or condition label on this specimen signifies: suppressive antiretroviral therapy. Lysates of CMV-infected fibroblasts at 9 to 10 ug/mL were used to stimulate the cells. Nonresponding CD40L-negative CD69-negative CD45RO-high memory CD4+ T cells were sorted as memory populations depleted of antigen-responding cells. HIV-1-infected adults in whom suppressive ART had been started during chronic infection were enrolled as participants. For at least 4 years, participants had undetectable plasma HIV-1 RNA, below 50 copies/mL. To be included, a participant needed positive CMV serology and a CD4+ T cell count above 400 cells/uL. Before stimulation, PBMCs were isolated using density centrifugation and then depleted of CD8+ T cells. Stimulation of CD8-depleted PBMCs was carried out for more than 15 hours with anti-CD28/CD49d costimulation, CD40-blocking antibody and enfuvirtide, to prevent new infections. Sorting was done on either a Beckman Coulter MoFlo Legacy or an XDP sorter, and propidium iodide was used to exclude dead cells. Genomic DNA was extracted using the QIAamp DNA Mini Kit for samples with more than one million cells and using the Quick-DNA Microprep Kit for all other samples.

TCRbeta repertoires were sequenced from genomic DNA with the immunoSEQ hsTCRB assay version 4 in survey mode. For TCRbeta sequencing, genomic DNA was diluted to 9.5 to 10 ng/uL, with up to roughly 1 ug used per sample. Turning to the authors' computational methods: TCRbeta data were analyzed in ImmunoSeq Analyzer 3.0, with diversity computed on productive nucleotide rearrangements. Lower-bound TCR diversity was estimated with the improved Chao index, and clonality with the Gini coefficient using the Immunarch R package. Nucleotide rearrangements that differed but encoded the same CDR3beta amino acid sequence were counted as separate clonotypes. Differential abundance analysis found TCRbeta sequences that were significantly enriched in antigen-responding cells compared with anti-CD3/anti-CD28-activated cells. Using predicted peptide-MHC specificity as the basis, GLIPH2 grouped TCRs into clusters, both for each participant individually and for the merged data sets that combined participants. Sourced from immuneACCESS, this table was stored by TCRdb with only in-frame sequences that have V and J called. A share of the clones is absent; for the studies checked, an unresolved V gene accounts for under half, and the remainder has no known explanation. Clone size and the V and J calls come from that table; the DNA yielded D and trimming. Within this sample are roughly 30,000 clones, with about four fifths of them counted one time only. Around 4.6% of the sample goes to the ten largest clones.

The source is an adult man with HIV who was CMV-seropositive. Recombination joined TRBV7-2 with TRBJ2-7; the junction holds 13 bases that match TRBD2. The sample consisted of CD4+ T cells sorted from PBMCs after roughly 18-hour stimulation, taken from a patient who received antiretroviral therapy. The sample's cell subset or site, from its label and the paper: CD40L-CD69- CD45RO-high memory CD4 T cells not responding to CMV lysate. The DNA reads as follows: TGTGCCAGCAGCTTAACTAGCGGGGGGGGCACCTACGAGCAGTACTTC. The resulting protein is CASSLTSGGGTYEQYF.